This entry features one T cell receptor (beta chain) sequence. This sample is part of a study of CD8 T cells in Susac syndrome. Germline-derived CDR1 and CDR2 are SQVTM and ANQGSEA. Trimming took 5 bases from V and 7 from J, leaving 20 bases between them. The length of the CDR3 is 15 residues. The authors reverse transcribed roughly 0.5 to 1 ug RNA with random hexamers. One entry per CDR3 protein results from TCRdb running MiXCR on the immunoSEQ multiplex PCR reads. The sample consists of 150,000 or so distinct CDR3 sequences, roughly 94% of them appearing once. The source is a human donor with multiple sclerosis. The sequenced sample consisted of CD4+ T cells from PBMCs. The chain employs TRBV29-1 and TRBJ2-2; D call uncertain. This CDR3 is CSVFEGPGRYGELFF. CDR3 DNA: TGCAGCGTTTTTGAAGGGCCGGGTCGGTACGGGGAGCTGTTTTTT.